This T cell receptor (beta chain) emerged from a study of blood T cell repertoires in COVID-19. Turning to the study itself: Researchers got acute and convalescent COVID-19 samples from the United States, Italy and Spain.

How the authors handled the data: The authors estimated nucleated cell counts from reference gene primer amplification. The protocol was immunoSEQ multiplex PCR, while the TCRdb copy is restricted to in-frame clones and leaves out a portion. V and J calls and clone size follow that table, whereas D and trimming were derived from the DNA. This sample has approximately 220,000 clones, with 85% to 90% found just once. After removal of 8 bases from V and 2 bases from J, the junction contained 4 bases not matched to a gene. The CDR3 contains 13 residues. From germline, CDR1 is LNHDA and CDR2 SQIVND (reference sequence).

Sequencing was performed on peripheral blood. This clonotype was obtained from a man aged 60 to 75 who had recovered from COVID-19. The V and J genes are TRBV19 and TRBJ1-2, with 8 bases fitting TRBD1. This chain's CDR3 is CASLNRGNYGYTF. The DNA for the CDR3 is TGTGCCAGTCTGAACAGGGGGAACTATGGCTACACCTTC.